This T cell receptor (beta chain) was recovered during a study of blood T cell repertoires in COVID-19. Study details: Italy, Spain and the United States were the sources of the convalescent and acute COVID-19 samples. T cells, B-cell-depleted T cells, or PBMCs supplied cDNA or gDNA.

As handled by the study authors: By means of reference gene primer amplification, nucleated cell counts were estimated. Sequenced by immunoSEQ multiplex PCR; TCRdb stores in-frame clones only, minus some. V and J calls and clone size are given by that table; D and trimming were obtained from the DNA. The profile shows roughly 250,000 clones, approximately 87% of them singletons. It was during active infection that Seattle patients were enrolled and then longitudinally followed. Germline V lookup: CDR1 WNHNN, CDR2 SYGVQD (reference sequence). Trimming took off 4 bases at V and 2 bases at J, with 7 bases between the two ends. There are 13 residues in the CDR3.

The TCR sequence derives from a woman aged 25 to 45 with COVID-19, enrolled during active disease. The sequenced sample was peripheral blood. The rearrangement links TRBV10-1 to TRBJ2-3, with a weak D call TRBD1 (5 bases). The CDR3 coding sequence is TGCGCCAGCAGTGGACAGATCACAGATACGCAGTATTTT. Translation gives CASSGQITDTQYF.